This T cell receptor beta chain was recorded in a study of shared clonotypes between healthy human individuals. Study results and caveats: Generally, naive subsets came out with larger estimated richness than memory subsets.

Replicate PCRs run on sorted subsets employed about 220 ng DNA, around 27,000 T cell genomes. Libraries were prepared by immunoSEQ multiplex PCR; TCRdb keeps only in-frame clonotypes and omits some of them. The sample has more than 2,000,000 clones, more than 80% seen once. This clone is a singleton in its sample. Its specificity is unknown. Germline lookup yields CDR1 MDHEN and CDR2 SYDVKM. Trimming shortened V by 3 bases and J by 2 bases, and 14 bases separated the two germline ends. The CDR3 is 16 residues long. Naive CD4+ cells were CD45RA-selected; the remaining cells were memory. This sequence originates from a man aged 18 to 35 in good health. Some clones in this sample may be carry-over from other donors' samples. V is TRBV28 and J is TRBJ2-4, with a possible D match to TRBD2 (6 bases). The sample was naive CD4+ T cells from PBMCs. Subset reported: CD45RA+ positively selected. The CDR3, as DNA: TGTGCCAGCAGTTTGCCCGGAGGGACTCCCAAAAACATTCAGTACTTC. It translates to CASSLPGGTPKNIQYF.